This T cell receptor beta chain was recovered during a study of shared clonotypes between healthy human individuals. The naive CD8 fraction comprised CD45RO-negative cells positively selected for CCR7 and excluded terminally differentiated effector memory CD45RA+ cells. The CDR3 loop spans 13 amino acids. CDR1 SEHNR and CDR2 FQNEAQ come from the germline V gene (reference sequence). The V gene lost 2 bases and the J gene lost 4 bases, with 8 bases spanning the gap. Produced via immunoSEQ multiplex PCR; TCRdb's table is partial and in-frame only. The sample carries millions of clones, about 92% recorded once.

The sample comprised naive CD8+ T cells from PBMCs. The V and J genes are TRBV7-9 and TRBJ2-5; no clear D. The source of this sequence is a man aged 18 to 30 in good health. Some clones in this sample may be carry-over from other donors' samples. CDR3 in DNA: TGTGCCAGCAGCTTATCCCAGTCAGAGACCCAGTACTTC. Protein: CASSLSQSETQYF.